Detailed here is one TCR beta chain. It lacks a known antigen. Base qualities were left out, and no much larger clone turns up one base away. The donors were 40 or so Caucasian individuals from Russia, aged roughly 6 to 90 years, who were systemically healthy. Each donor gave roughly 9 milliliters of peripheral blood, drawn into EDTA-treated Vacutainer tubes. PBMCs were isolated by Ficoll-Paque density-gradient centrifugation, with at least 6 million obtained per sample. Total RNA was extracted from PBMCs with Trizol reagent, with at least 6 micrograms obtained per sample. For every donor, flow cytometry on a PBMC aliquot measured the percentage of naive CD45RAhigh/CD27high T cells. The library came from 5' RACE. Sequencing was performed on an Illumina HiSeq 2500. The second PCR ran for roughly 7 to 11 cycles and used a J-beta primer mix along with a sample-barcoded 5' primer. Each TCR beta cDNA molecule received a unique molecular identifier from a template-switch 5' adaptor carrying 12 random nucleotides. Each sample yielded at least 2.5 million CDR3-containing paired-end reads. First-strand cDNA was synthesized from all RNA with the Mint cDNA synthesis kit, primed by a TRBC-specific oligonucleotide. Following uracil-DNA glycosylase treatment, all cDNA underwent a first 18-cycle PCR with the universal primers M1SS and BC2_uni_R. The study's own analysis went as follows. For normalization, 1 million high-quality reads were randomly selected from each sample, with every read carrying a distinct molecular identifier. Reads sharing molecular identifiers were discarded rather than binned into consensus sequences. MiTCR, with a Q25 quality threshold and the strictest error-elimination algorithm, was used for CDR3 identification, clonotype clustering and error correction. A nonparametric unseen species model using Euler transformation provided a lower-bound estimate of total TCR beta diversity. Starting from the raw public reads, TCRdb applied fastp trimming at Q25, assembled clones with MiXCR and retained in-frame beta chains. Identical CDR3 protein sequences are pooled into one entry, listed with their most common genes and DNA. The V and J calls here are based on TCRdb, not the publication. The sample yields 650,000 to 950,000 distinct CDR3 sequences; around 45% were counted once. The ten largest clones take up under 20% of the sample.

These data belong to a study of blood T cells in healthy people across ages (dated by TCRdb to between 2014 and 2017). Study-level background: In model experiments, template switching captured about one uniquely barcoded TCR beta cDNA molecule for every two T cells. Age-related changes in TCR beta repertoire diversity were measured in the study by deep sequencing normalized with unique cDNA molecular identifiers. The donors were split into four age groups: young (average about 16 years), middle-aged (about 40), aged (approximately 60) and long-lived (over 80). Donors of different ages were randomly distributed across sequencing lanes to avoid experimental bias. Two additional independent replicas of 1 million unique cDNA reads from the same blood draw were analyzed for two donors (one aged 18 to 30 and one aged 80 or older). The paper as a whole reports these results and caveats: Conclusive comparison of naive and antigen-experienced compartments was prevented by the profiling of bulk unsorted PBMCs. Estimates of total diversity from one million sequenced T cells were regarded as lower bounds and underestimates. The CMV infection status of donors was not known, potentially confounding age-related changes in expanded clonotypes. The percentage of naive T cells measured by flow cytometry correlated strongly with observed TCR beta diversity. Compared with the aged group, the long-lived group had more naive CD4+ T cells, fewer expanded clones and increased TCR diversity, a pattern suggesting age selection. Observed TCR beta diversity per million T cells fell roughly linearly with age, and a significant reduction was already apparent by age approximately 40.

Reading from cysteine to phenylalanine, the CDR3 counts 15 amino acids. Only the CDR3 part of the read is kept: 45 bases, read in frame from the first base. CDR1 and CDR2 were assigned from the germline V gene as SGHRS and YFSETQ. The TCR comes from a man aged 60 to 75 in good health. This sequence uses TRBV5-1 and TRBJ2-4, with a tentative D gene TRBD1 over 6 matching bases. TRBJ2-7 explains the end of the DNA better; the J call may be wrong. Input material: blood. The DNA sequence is TGCGCCAGCAGCTTGGAAGGACAGAAGTTCTACGAGCAGTACTTC. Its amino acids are CASSLEGQKFYEQYF.